The present entry profiles one T cell receptor beta chain with its context. The antigen it binds to is not known. No base qualities exist here, and no much larger clone lies one base off it. This sample is drawn from a study of blood T cell repertoires in COVID-19 (dated by TCRdb to 2020 to 2022). General notes on the study: For ImmuneRACE Cohort 3, a participant was defined as recovered based on two consecutive negative NP/OP PCR tests, clearance by a healthcare professional, or resolution of symptoms. The collaborator samples originated in the United States, Italy and Spain and spanned the acute and convalescent phases of COVID-19. The material from the prospective study consisted of cDNA or gDNA derived from T cells, B-cell-depleted T cells, or PBMCs. Deeply sampled blood TCRbeta repertoires from subjects exposed to, actively infected with, or recovered from COVID-19 were included in the dataset. The repertoires were released in a freely available public database intended as a resource for research on the immune response to SARS-CoV-2. The samples were drawn from the first 160 participants of the ongoing ImmuneRACE study and from 950 to 1,500 subjects provided by 6 global collaborators. Sample metadata almost always included a de-identified subject ID, COVID-19 status, age in years and sex. Where available, HLA class I and class II types were obtained from metadata supplied by the sample provider rather than from assay-based typing.

In the prospective study, participants were roughly 18 to 95 years old, resided in about two dozen geographic areas of the United States, and were enrolled through a virtual design. In the prospective study, cohorts were assigned on the basis of participant-reported clinical history obtained from a screening survey and a study questionnaire. In the prospective study, mobile phlebotomists collected whole blood, serum and a nasopharyngeal or oropharyngeal swab from each participant. Additional blood draws and questionnaires over an approximately two-month period could optionally be provided by prospective study participants. Blood samples from the prospective study were shipped frozen or at room temperature prior to DNA extraction. At the junction V is shortened by 3 bases and J by 6 bases; bases outside the gene matches: 11. The germline V gene sets CDR1 to MDHEN and CDR2 to SYDVKM. From its cysteine to its phenylalanine, the CDR3 spans 15 amino acids. Only the CDR3 DNA is retained, 45 bases long and in frame from the first base.

What the work shows at the level of the full study, not this receptor alone: The quantity of clinical and demographic metadata differed by source and by participant and was supplied without curation.

TCRbeta CDR3 regions were amplified from genomic DNA using the immunoSEQ Assay, a bias-controlled multiplex PCR. The original methods were these. The number of nucleated cells in each sample was estimated from the amplification of reference gene primers within the assay. Sequence reads were collapsed and filtered to measure the absolute abundance of every unique TCRbeta CDR3 rearrangement. For each sample, productive Simpson clonality was calculated as the square root of Simpson's diversity index over productive rearrangements. What TCRdb holds here is the immuneACCESS table cut down to in-frame rearrangements. Part of the clones is not present; checked against another copy, under half of the missing clones reflect an unresolved V gene, and the others are unexplained. The V and J calls and clone size come from that table; D and trimming were worked out from the DNA. Here the sample has approximately 250,000 clones; 88% occur a single time. Approximately 2% of the sample is held by the ten biggest clonotypes.

The TCR was taken from a woman in her fifties or sixties in a cohort exposed to, infected with or recovered from COVID-19 (not recorded which). The chain is made from TRBV28 and TRBJ2-7; 7 middle bases align to TRBD2. Material for sequencing was PBMCs or T cells enriched from blood (not recorded which). The DNA reads as follows: TGTGCCAGCAGTTTGGCAGCTAGCGGAGGGGTCGAGCAGTACTTC. The translation is CASSLAASGGVEQYF.